The rows below give T cell receptor beta chains drawn from one sample of a study of T-cell memory formation after mild COVID-19. A single record per CDR3 protein comes from TCRdb applying MiXCR to the 5' RACE reads. The sample contains more than 250,000 distinct CDR3 sequences, over 15% of which appear only once. The sample taken for sequencing was PBMCs or a T cell subset sorted from them (not recorded which). Source of these receptors: a man between 18 and 35 years old who had mild COVID-19 (a few samples of this study predate the infection). Cell type and time point are not known. Both conserved end residues are part of each CDR3. The D gene is left open where the match is weak. For some rows the clone size is stated as once, few or many, or as a class when expanded; others skip it.

NA,TRBJ1-2,TRBV24-1,NA,TGTGCCACCAGTGATCCGGGGGGCGATGGCTACACCTTC,CATSDPGGDGYTF
TRBD1,TRBJ2-7,TRBV12-3/TRBV12-4,few,TGTGCCAGCAGGAGACAGGGGTTGGTATACGAGCAGTACTTC,CASRRQGLVYEQYF
TRBD1,TRBJ1-4,TRBV29-1,few,TGCAGCGTTGGACAGGGAAATGAAAAACTGTTTTTT,CSVGQGNEKLFF
TRBD1,TRBJ2-1,TRBV9,few,TGTGCCAGCAGCGCAAGACAGGGGGGCTCCTACAATGAGCAGTTCTTC,CASSARQGGSYNEQFF
TRBD2,TRBJ2-3,TRBV4-3,NA,TGCGCCAGCAGCCAAGATTCCCCTTTCCGGGGGGTTACAGATACGCAGTATTTT,CASSQDSPFRGVTDTQYF
NA,TRBJ2-5,TRBV6-6,NA,TGTGCCAGCACCGCGAGGGGGGAAGGGGAGACCCAGTACTTC,CASTARGEGETQYF
TRBD2,TRBJ2-3,TRBV2,NA,TGTGCCAGCAGGAACCCGGGCGGGAGAGATACGCAGTATTTT,CASRNPGGRDTQYF
NA,TRBJ1-5,TRBV28,NA,TGTGCCAGCAGTTTATACCCTAGCAATCAGCCCCAGCATTTT,CASSLYPSNQPQHF
TRBD1,TRBJ1-2,TRBV6-2/TRBV6-3,NA,TGTGCCAGCAGTTCGCCACGGACAGGAGCTTTCTATGGCTACACCTTC,CASSSPRTGAFYGYTF
TRBD1,TRBJ2-2,TRBV4-1,many,TGCGCCAGCAGCCAGCCTCCAGGGGGTCCGAACACCGGGGAGCTGTTTTTT,CASSQPPGGPNTGELFF
NA,TRBJ2-3,TRBV20-1,NA,TGCAGTGCTACTCTAGCGTCAGATACGCAGTATTTT,CSATLASDTQYF
TRBD1,TRBJ1-2,TRBV6-2/TRBV6-3,NA,TGTGCCAGCAGCCTCCGGACAGGGGCCTATGGCTACACCTTC,CASSLRTGAYGYTF
NA,TRBJ2-3,TRBV9,NA,TGTGCCAGCAGCGCGACTAGAAGAAATGCAGATACGCAGTATTTT,CASSATRRNADTQYF
NA,TRBJ1-1,TRBV7-3,few,TGTGCCAGCAGCCTGGACAGTTCTGGGGGGGCCACTGAAGCTTTCTTT,CASSLDSSGGATEAFF
NA,TRBJ1-2,TRBV5-1,NA,TGCGCCAGCAGCTTGGAGCTGGGTGGCTACACCTTC,CASSLELGGYTF
NA,TRBJ1-5,TRBV6-5,NA,TGTGCCAGCAGTTACTCGAGTCTGGGGGAGATAAATCATCCCCAGCATTTT,CASSYSSLGEINHPQHF
NA,TRBJ2-2,TRBV24-1,NA,TGTGCCACCAGTGATGCAATTCCCTACACCGGGGAGCTGTTTTTT,CATSDAIPYTGELFF
NA,TRBJ1-3,TRBV7-9,NA,TGTGCCAGCAGCTTAGGGATCCCCTCTGAAGGGAACACCATATATTTT,CASSLGIPSEGNTIYF
NA,TRBJ2-7,TRBV29-1,many,TGCAGCGCCTTAACCAACGCCTACGAGCAGTACTTC,CSALTNAYEQYF
NA,TRBJ1-5,TRBV19,NA,TGTGCCAGTATGACAGAGAGATATAGCAATCAGCCCCAGCATTTT,CASMTERYSNQPQHF
NA,TRBJ2-1,TRBV2,NA,TGTGCCAGCAGTGAAGTTGTCGTCAATGAGCAGTTCTTC,CASSEVVVNEQFF
NA,TRBJ2-1,TRBV5-6,few,TGTGCCAGCAGCGCGGGACACCTACTCTACAATGAGCAGTTCTTC,CASSAGHLLYNEQFF